Each of the 21 T cell receptor beta chains below was sequenced from the same sample in a study of T-cell memory formation after mild COVID-19 listed by TCRdb under 2021. The library was made by 5' RACE. Data came from an Illumina NovaSeq 6000. In-frame beta chains were kept once TCRdb had trimmed the public reads at Q25 with fastp and called clones with MiXCR. For every CDR3 protein sequence, its rows merge into one entry that carries the most common genes and DNA. Present in this sample are some 210,000 distinct CDR3 sequences, approximately 10% of which were seen just once. The ten largest account for approximately 2.8% of the sample. The sequenced sample was PBMCs or a T cell subset sorted from them (not recorded which). The receptors shown here come from a man in his late teens or twenties who had mild COVID-19 (a few samples of this study predate the infection). The sample titles of this study are shuffled in the database, so cell type and time point are left out; the donor was told from shared clones.

This clonotype was seen a handful of times. V is TRBV12-3 or TRBV12-4 and J is TRBJ1-5; 7 bases are a match to TRBD1. V gave up 5 bases and J gave up 3 bases; unmatched junction bases: 4. The length of the CDR3 is 14 residues. The CDR3 DNA reads as TGTGCCAGCAGTAAAGACAGGGTCAATCAGCCCCAGCATTTT. It yields the protein CASSKDRVNQPQHF.

This clonotype was found many times. The CDR3 loop reads CSVEGGPTDTQYF. In DNA, the CDR3 is TGCAGTGTAGAGGGGGGACCCACAGATACGCAGTATTTT. The chain joins TRBV20-1 to TRBJ2-3; D is perhaps TRBD1 or TRBD2 (6 bases each). The CDR3 totals 13 residues. Germline V gene data show CDR1 as DFQATT and CDR2 as SNEGSKA (reference sequence). V gave up 7 bases and J gave up 2 bases, with 13 bases separating them.

This clonotype was seen ten or more times. The chain has TRBV7-8 and TRBJ2-3, with 12 nucleotides matching TRBD1. Germline values: CDR1 SGHVS, CDR2 FQNEAQ. The length of the CDR3 is 14 residues. Trimming at V came to 5 bases and at J to 14 bases, leaving 11 bases not matched to a gene. The CDR3 nucleotides are TGTGCCAGCAGCAATAACCGGGACAGGGGGCCCCCGTATTTT. Translating gives CASSNNRDRGPPYF.

The chain links TRBV7-3 to TRBJ2-1, with TRBD2 as a possible D gene (6 bases). This CDR3 region has 17 residues. V was clipped by 5 bases and J by 0 bases, with 17 bases between them. CDR1 SGHTA and CDR2 FQGTGA come from the germline V gene. The chain's CDR3 is CASSPPPKTSSYNEQFF. The CDR3 nucleotides read TGTGCCAGCAGCCCACCGCCTAAGACTAGCTCCTACAATGAGCAGTTCTTC. The complete variable domain, with remaining parts taken from reference TRBV7-3 and TRBJ2-1, reads GAGVSQTPSNKVTEKGKYVELRCDPISGHTALYWYRQSLGQGPEFLIYFQGTGAADDSGLPNDRFFAVRPEGSVSTLKIQRTERGDSAVYLCASSPPPKTSSYNEQFFGPGTRLTVL.

The chain carries TRBV4-1 and TRBJ2-3; D might be TRBD2 (5 bases). CDR1 and CDR2 from the germline V gene are MGHRA and YSYEKL. The CDR3 is 11 amino acids. The germline V and J ends were trimmed by 10 bases and 1 base, with 6 bases remaining between them. CDR3 loop: CATGGTDTQYF. CDR3 bases: TGCGCCACCGGGGGCACAGATACGCAGTATTTT.

This clonotype was observed a few times. The chain has TRBV7-2 and TRBJ2-6; D is unclear. The germline V and J ends were trimmed by 4 bases and 0 bases, with 4 bases remaining between them. The germline V gene encodes CDR1 SGHTA and CDR2 FQGNSA. This CDR3 is built from 14 residues. The CDR3 region has the DNA TGTGCCAGCAGCTACAACTCTGGGGCCAACGTCCTGACTTTC. Its translation: CASSYNSGANVLTF.

The rearrangement joins TRBV21-1 to TRBJ1-5. TRBV21-1 is a known pseudogene. The CDR3 consists of 13 residues. CDR3 in amino acids: CASERDSDQPQHF. CDR3 DNA sequence: TGTGCCAGCGAGAGGGATTCGGATCAGCCCCAGCATTTT.

The table lists this clonotype with a few counts. The rearrangement joins TRBV29-1 to TRBJ1-1; 7 bases are shared with TRBD1. Trimming took 3 bases from V and 7 from J; bases not matched to a gene: 5. The CDR3 is made up of 12 amino acids. Germline V gene lookup returns CDR1 SQVTM and CDR2 ANQGSEA. CDR3 amino acids: CSVDPTGREAFF. CDR3 in DNA: TGCAGCGTTGACCCGACAGGGCGTGAAGCTTTCTTT. The variable domain in full, completed from reference TRBV29-1 and TRBJ1-1, reads SAVISQKPSRDICQRGTSLTIQCQVDSQVTMMFWYRQQPGQSLTLIATANQGSEATYESGFVIDKFPISRPNLTFSTLTVSNMSPEDSSIYLCSVDPTGREAFFGQGTRLTVV.

The rearrangement uses TRBV29-1 and TRBJ1-2; a possible D gene is TRBD1 (5 bases). The CDR3 has 15 residues. Germline CDR1 is SQVTM and CDR2 is ANQGSEA. Trimming removed 6 bases at V and 3 bases at J, with 20 bases between. The CDR3 is CSVMGDGVAYYGYTF. DNA for the CDR3: TGCAGCGTCATGGGGGACGGGGTCGCTTACTATGGCTACACCTTC.

This clonotype was detected only a few times. This sequence joins TRBV7-2 and TRBJ1-2; D is undetermined. V shed 5 bases and J shed 8 bases, with 12 bases lying between them. The germline gives CDR1 SGHTA, CDR2 FQGNSA. The CDR3 has 12 amino acids. In nucleotides, the CDR3 is TGTGCCAGCAGCGGGCAGTTGATCGGCTACACCTTC. Translation: CASSGQLIGYTF. Using reference TRBV7-2 and TRBJ1-2 for the parts outside the CDR3, the full variable domain is GAGVSQSPSNKVTEKGKDVELRCDPISGHTALYWYRQSLGQGLEFLIYFQGNSAPDKSGLPSDRFSAERTGGSVSTLTIQRTQQEDSAVYLCASSGQLIGYTFGSGTRLTVV.

The chain uses TRBV20-1 and TRBJ1-5; unclear D gene. CDR1 DFQATT and CDR2 SNEGSKA come from the germline V gene (reference sequence). This CDR3 is built from 17 residues. V lost 6 bases to trimming and J lost 0 bases, with 21 bases between them. The CDR3 sequence is CSATSPEGLYSNQPQHF. CDR3 nucleotides: TGCAGTGCCACTTCCCCTGAGGGCCTCTATAGCAATCAGCCCCAGCATTTT.

This clonotype was observed at least ten times. V gene TRBV20-1 combines with J gene TRBJ2-5; 11 bases agree with TRBD2. The CDR3 has 15 amino acids. Germline V gene data show CDR1 as DFQATT and CDR2 as SNEGSKA (reference sequence). Trimming at V came to 5 bases and at J to 5 bases, leaving 10 bases not matched to a gene. The CDR3 sequence: CSASLSGGARETQYF. The CDR3 DNA reads as TGCAGTGCTTCCCTTAGCGGGGGGGCCCGTGAGACCCAGTACTTC.

This clonotype was seen a single time. The chain joins TRBV7-7 to TRBJ2-1, with 11 bases identical to TRBD2. Germline CDR1 and CDR2: SSHAT and FNYEAQ (reference sequence). The CDR3 length is 18 residues. CDR3 amino acids: CASGFASGGPGSYNEQFF. Here the CDR3 DNA reads TGTGCTAGCGGCTTTGCTAGCGGGGGGCCGGGCTCCTACAATGAGCAGTTCTTC.

This clonotype turned up a few times. J is TRBJ2-2 and V is TRBV20-1, with D uncertain. Germline V gives CDR1 DFQATT, CDR2 SNEGSKA (reference sequence). The CDR3 has 14 residues. Deletions cut 1 base from V and 0 bases from J, with 6 bases between. This CDR3 is CSARGVSNTGELFF. The CDR3 nucleotides read TGCAGTGCTAGAGGGGTCTCGAACACCGGGGAGCTGTTTTTT.

V is TRBV11-3 and J is TRBJ1-3; no definite D call. The germline gives CDR1 SGHNT, CDR2 YENEEA. The CDR3 length is 13 residues. The V end lost 5 bases, the J end lost 0 bases, and 5 bases lay between the germline ends. CDR3 residues: CASSTNSGNTIYF. The CDR3 nucleotides are TGTGCCAGCAGCACAAACTCTGGAAACACCATATATTTT.

J is TRBJ2-7 and V is TRBV4-1, with a weak D call TRBD1 (6 bases). There are 16 residues in the CDR3. Looked up from germline, CDR1 is MGHRA and CDR2 is YSYEKL. V was clipped by 1 base and J by 4 bases, with 17 bases between them. The CDR3 protein is CASSQAAQGNFYEQYF. The CDR3 region has the DNA TGCGCCAGCAGCCAAGCTGCACAGGGAAACTTTTACGAGCAGTACTTC.

This clonotype has at least ten counts. The J gene is TRBJ1-5, the V gene TRBV28; D uncertain. The length of the CDR3 is 13 residues. The germline V and J ends were trimmed by 7 bases and 4 bases, with 11 bases remaining between them. Germline V gene sequence: CDR1 MDHEN, CDR2 SYDVKM. The CDR3 sequence: CASKAGWNQPQHF. The CDR3, as DNA: TGTGCCAGCAAGGCGGGTTGGAATCAGCCCCAGCATTTT.

This clonotype was found a few times. The chain uses TRBV5-1 and TRBJ2-5, with 13 bases aligning to TRBD2. CDR1 is SGHRS, CDR2 YFSETQ, per germline. V shed 6 bases, J shed 4 bases, and the junction held 3 bases outside the gene matches. This CDR3 is built from 14 residues. The CDR3 region has the DNA TGCGCCAGCACGGGGACTAGCGGGGCAGAGACCCAGTACTTC. As protein: CASTGTSGAETQYF.

The J gene is TRBJ2-7, the V gene TRBV4-2, with 10 bases that match TRBD1. The CDR3 totals 14 residues. J was trimmed by 6 bases and V by 4 bases; bases with no gene match: 6. Per germline, CDR1 LGHNA and CDR2 YNFKEQ. The CDR3 nucleotides are TGTGCCAGCAGCCTAGGGAGACAGGGGGCCGAGCAGTACTTC. Its translation is CASSLGRQGAEQYF.

The chain joins TRBV7-2 to TRBJ1-6, with D perhaps TRBD1 (6 bases). Trimming cost V 1 base and J 9 bases, with 19 bases left between them. CDR1 is SGHTA, CDR2 FQGNSA, per germline. The CDR3 consists of 17 residues. CDR3 in amino acids: CASSLGAYRAPGSPLHF. The CDR3 DNA is TGTGCCAGCAGCTTAGGCGCCTACAGGGCGCCGGGTTCACCCCTCCACTTT.

The chain combines TRBV5-1 with TRBJ2-1, with 9 bases aligning to TRBD2. V trimming: 4 bases; J trimming: 9 bases; junction bases outside the gene matches: 11. CDR3 size: 15 residues. Germline V gene lookup returns CDR1 SGHRS and CDR2 YFSETQ. The CDR3 DNA reads TGCGCCAGCAGCCCAAGGGAGCGGGGGGTGAGTGAGCAGTTCTTC. Its protein product is CASSPRERGVSEQFF.